A single sample is the source of the 30 T cell receptor beta chains below, sequenced in a study of blood T cell repertoires in COVID-19. The assay was immunoSEQ multiplex PCR, and TCRdb's table has in-frame clones only and misses some. This sample has roughly 100,000 clones, with 70% to 90% found just once. Sequencing was done on a sample of peripheral blood. The receptors stem from a man between 50 and 59 years old with active COVID-19.

This clone was found a few times. This chain links TRBV15 with TRBJ2-5, with TRBD2 as a possible D gene (5 bases). V was shortened by 0 bases and J by 5 bases, with 13 bases between the two germline ends. In germline, CDR1 is LNHNV, CDR2 YYDKDF (reference sequence). This CDR3 is built from 15 residues. CDR3 nucleotide sequence: TGTGCCACCAGCAGAGATCCCGCTAGCATGGAGACCCAGTACTTC. It translates to CATSRDPASMETQYF.

The V and J genes are TRBV11-2 and TRBJ1-2; tentative D call: TRBD1 (6 bases). CDR1 and CDR2 (germline): SGHAT, FQNNGV. The CDR3 is made up of 14 amino acids. V was clipped by 5 bases and J by 8 bases, with 18 bases between them. This chain's CDR3 is CASSTGQRLSGYTF. CDR3 nucleotides: TGTGCCAGCAGCACCGGACAGAGGTTATCGGGCTACACCTTC.

This chain uses TRBV3-1 (or the pseudogene TRBV3-2) with TRBJ1-2, with TRBD1 matching over 7 bases. CDR1 and CDR2 from the germline V gene are LGHDT and YNNKEL (reference sequence). The CDR3 spans 15 residues. The junction had 3 bases not matched to a gene; V was cut back by 1 base and J by 1 base. CDR3 sequence reads: CASSQASGGNYGYTF. The CDR3 nucleotides read TGTGCCAGCAGCCAAGCCTCAGGGGGTAACTATGGCTACACCTTC.

J is TRBJ1-5 and V is TRBV15, with D possibly TRBD1 on 6 matching bases. Germline assignment: CDR1 LNHNV and CDR2 YYDKDF (reference sequence). The CDR3 contains 14 residues. Trimming took off 3 bases at V and 5 bases at J, with 11 bases between the two ends. The CDR3 DNA reads TGTGCCACCAGCAGGTTACAGGGAGATCAGCCCCAGCATTTT. It encodes CATSRLQGDQPQHF.

The chain is built from TRBV3-1 (or the pseudogene TRBV3-2) and TRBJ2-1; 8 positions match TRBD2. Germline lookup yields CDR1 LGHDT and CDR2 YNNKEL (reference sequence). CDR3 length: 16 amino acids. V trimming: 0 bases; J trimming: 4 bases; junction bases outside the gene matches: 5. The CDR3 protein is CASSQDLERGYNEQFF. As DNA, the CDR3 is TGTGCCAGCAGCCAAGACTTGGAGCGGGGGTACAATGAGCAGTTCTTC.

The CDR3 here is CASSYTAGGSTDTQYF. In DNA, the CDR3 is TGTGCCAGCAGCTACACAGCGGGGGGGAGCACAGATACGCAGTATTTT. The chain uses TRBV7-3 and TRBJ2-3; 10 bases fit TRBD2. The CDR3 covers 16 residues. The ends lost 4 bases at V and 0 bases at J; junction bases unmatched: 4. Looked up from germline, CDR1 is SGHTA and CDR2 is FQGTGA.

The CDR3 loop reads CATSRDRRQPQHF. DNA of the CDR3: TGTGCCACCAGCAGAGATCGGCGGCAGCCCCAGCATTTT. The chain joins TRBV15 to TRBJ1-5; the D is unclear. The CDR3 is made up of 13 amino acids. CDR1 and CDR2 (germline): LNHNV, YYDKDF (reference sequence). Trimming cost V 0 bases and J 7 bases, with 7 bases left between them.

This sequence joins TRBV12-3 or TRBV12-4 and TRBJ1-1, with a tentative D call TRBD1 (6 bases). The CDR3 is 11 residues long. V lost 8 bases and J 8 bases, leaving 12 bases between the germline ends. In DNA form, the CDR3 reads TGTGCCAGCGCCTTCGACAGGGAAGCTTTCTTT. As protein: CASAFDREAFF.

CDR3: CAKQFGAGTDTQYF. DNA of the CDR3: TGTGCCAAGCAGTTTGGGGCAGGCACAGATACGCAGTATTTT. The chain links TRBV19 to TRBJ2-3; possible D gene TRBD1, 5 bases. The germline V gene has CDR1 LNHDA and CDR2 SQIVND (reference sequence). V lost 10 bases and J 1 base, leaving 15 bases between the germline ends. The CDR3 has 14 amino acids.

The genes are TRBV6-5 and TRBJ2-7; 9 nucleotides line up with TRBD1. Germline trimming cut 8 bases from V and 4 bases from J; bases unmatched to any gene: 12. The CDR3 spans 15 residues. Looked up from germline, CDR1 is MNHEY and CDR2 is SVGAGI. This CDR3 reads CASAITGTGPYEQYF. The CDR3 region has the DNA TGTGCCAGCGCAATCACCGGGACAGGGCCTTACGAGCAGTACTTC.

CDR3 amino acids: CASSQDFSTEAFF. CDR3 coding DNA: TGCGCCAGCAGCCAAGATTTCTCGACTGAAGCTTTCTTT. This rearrangement joins TRBV4-3 to TRBJ1-1; no definite D call. The V gene lost 0 bases and the J gene lost 5 bases, with 7 bases spanning the gap. Per germline, CDR1 LGHNA and CDR2 YSLEER. The CDR3 extends over 13 amino acids.

J is TRBJ2-5 and V is TRBV3-1 (or the pseudogene TRBV3-2); 16 nucleotides align to TRBD2. This CDR3 is 17 amino acids long. Germline V lookup: CDR1 LGHDT, CDR2 YNNKEL (reference sequence). The ends lost 4 bases at V and 7 bases at J; junction bases unmatched: 9. The CDR3 region has the DNA TGTGCCAGCAGCCCTTCGGGACTAGCGGGGGGGCTTGGGACCCAGTACTTC. Translation: CASSPSGLAGGLGTQYF.

The CDR3 DNA reads as TGTGCCAGCAGCCAAGATCTGGGCTCCACTGAAGCTTTCTTT. Amino acids: CASSQDLGSTEAFF. The chain employs TRBV14 and TRBJ1-1; D is uncertain. The germline V gene has CDR1 SGHDN and CDR2 FVKESK. Trimming cost V 0 bases and J 4 bases, with 9 bases left between them. The CDR3 spans 14 residues.

The chain carries TRBV11-2 and TRBJ1-1; D unclear. CDR1 is SGHAT, CDR2 FQNNGV, per germline. Trimming left V 2 bases short and J 7 bases short, with 8 bases between. The CDR3 runs 12 residues. The CDR3 region has the DNA TGTGCCAGCAGCTTAAACAGAGATGAAGCTTTCTTT. Translation gives CASSLNRDEAFF.

The gene calls are TRBV4-2 and TRBJ2-5; possibly TRBD2 for D (5 bases). Germline V gene sequence: CDR1 LGHNA, CDR2 YNFKEQ. With 0 bases removed from V and 5 bases from J, the gap between germline ends came to 13 bases. This CDR3 region has 15 residues. The CDR3, as DNA: TGTGCCAGCAGCCAAGATCAACTGGGCGGGGAGACCCAGTACTTC. Its protein is CASSQDQLGGETQYF.

The rearrangement joins TRBV10-3 to TRBJ1-2, with D maybe TRBD1 (6 bases). The CDR3 length is 13 residues. V was shortened by 6 bases and J by 4 bases, with 12 bases between the two germline ends. Germline CDR1 is ENHRY and CDR2 is SYGVKD. The CDR3 region is CAIRAGESYGYTF. The DNA for the CDR3 is TGTGCCATCAGGGCAGGGGAGAGCTATGGCTACACCTTC.

This clone came up once. The gene calls are TRBV4-3 and TRBJ2-5, with 10 bases aligning to TRBD2. Germline assignment: CDR1 LGHNA and CDR2 YSLEER. The CDR3 length is 15 residues. Losses at the gene ends were 1 base for V and 5 bases for J; bases not matched to a gene: 4. CDR3 protein: CASSQGSTSGETQYF. CDR3 in DNA: TGCGCCAGCAGCCAAGGGTCGACTAGCGGGGAGACCCAGTACTTC.

V is TRBV5-1 and J is TRBJ1-6, with 7 bases aligning to TRBD1. CDR3 length equals 15 residues. V lost 3 bases, J lost 3 bases, and 3 bases stayed unmatched. In germline, CDR1 is SGHRS, CDR2 YFSETQ. Here the CDR3 DNA reads TGCGCCAGCAGCTGGGACAGAAACTATAATTCACCCCTCCACTTT. It codes for CASSWDRNYNSPLHF.

The chain couples TRBV12-3 or TRBV12-4 to TRBJ1-2; a weak D match, TRBD1 (6 bases). The V end lost 7 bases, the J end lost 7 bases, and 16 bases lay between the germline ends. There are 13 residues in the CDR3. CDR3 DNA sequence: TGTGCCAGCACCAACAGGGAGATTGGTGGCTACACCTTC. Translating gives CASTNREIGGYTF.

This clone appeared a few times. This rearrangement joins TRBV30 to TRBJ1-5; weak D call: TRBD1 (5 bases). Trimming removed 3 bases at V and 1 base at J, with 19 bases between. There are 17 residues in the CDR3. CDR1 is GTSNPN and CDR2 is SVGIG in the germline V gene (reference sequence). In DNA form, the CDR3 reads TGTGCCTGGAGCCCAGGCCTAACACCAGGGAGCAATCAGCCCCAGCATTTT. It specifies CAWSPGLTPGSNQPQHF.

V gene TRBV11-2 combines with J gene TRBJ2-3, with a tentative D call TRBD2 (6 bases). CDR1 is SGHAT, CDR2 FQNNGV, per germline. This CDR3 contains 16 residues. The V end lost 5 bases, the J end lost 4 bases, and 19 bases lay between the germline ends. CDR3 nucleotide sequence: TGTGCCAGCAGCCTAATGTGGACCACGGGAGCAGATACGCAGTATTTT. Its protein is CASSLMWTTGADTQYF.

J is TRBJ1-5 and V is TRBV5-6, with 8 positions matching TRBD1. The CDR3 extends over 14 amino acids. Germline-derived CDR1 and CDR2 are SGHDT and YYEEEE. V shed 4 bases and J 5 bases; nucleotides not matched to a gene: 5. The CDR3 spells CASSRARGHQPQHF. The CDR3 nucleotides read TGTGCCAGCAGCCGCGCCAGGGGGCATCAGCCCCAGCATTTT.

The gene calls are TRBV2 and TRBJ2-3; D uncertain. V lost 6 bases and J 0 bases, leaving 7 bases between the germline ends. CDR3 length: 13 residues. Germline V lookup: CDR1 SNHLY, CDR2 FYNNEI. CDR3 protein: CASRPTSTDTQYF. CDR3 sequence (DNA): TGTGCCAGCAGACCAACAAGCACAGATACGCAGTATTTT.

The chain has TRBV9 and TRBJ2-1; 14 bases align to TRBD2. V dropped 0 bases and J dropped 8; count of bases not matched to a gene: 4. The germline V gene encodes CDR1 SGDLS and CDR2 YYNGEE. This CDR3 is built from 16 residues. CDR3 DNA: TGTGCCAGCAGCGTAGGACTAGCGGGGGGGAGGGATGAGCAGTTCTTC. This gives the protein CASSVGLAGGRDEQFF.

The chain combines TRBV10-3 with TRBJ2-1; the D gene is possibly TRBD1 (8 bases). Germline loops: CDR1 ENHRY, CDR2 SYGVKD. The CDR3 is made up of 14 amino acids. Between the trimmed V and J ends, which lost 3 bases and 9 bases, there was a span of 15 bases. CDR3 amino acids: CAISDTGGASEQFF. CDR3 DNA sequence: TGTGCCATCAGTGACACAGGGGGGGCTAGTGAGCAGTTCTTC.

The chain joins TRBV3-1 (or the pseudogene TRBV3-2) to TRBJ1-1; tentative D call: TRBD1 (5 bases). The CDR3 is 17 amino acids. The germline CDR1 and CDR2 sequences are LGHDT and YNNKEL (reference sequence). V was pared by 0 bases and J by 4 bases, with 18 bases between. The CDR3 loop reads CASSQDRFWGWSTEAFF. Written as DNA, the CDR3 is TGTGCCAGCAGCCAAGACCGTTTTTGGGGCTGGAGCACTGAAGCTTTCTTT.

This clone has just one count. The chain has TRBV5-1 and TRBJ2-7; the D gene is possibly TRBD2 (5 bases). The germline V gene encodes CDR1 SGHRS and CDR2 YFSETQ. Trimming pared 2 bases from V and 4 bases from J, leaving 7 bases between. The CDR3 extends over 12 amino acids. DNA for the CDR3: TGCGCCAGCAGCTTAAGAGGGTACGAGCAGTACTTC. Translating it yields CASSLRGYEQYF.

The gene calls are TRBV7-6 and TRBJ2-2; D perhaps matches TRBD1 (5 bases). Germline assignment: CDR1 SGHVS and CDR2 FNYEAQ. The CDR3 is made up of 15 amino acids. Trimming stripped 6 bases from V and 0 bases from J, with 11 bases between. Written as DNA, the CDR3 is TGTGCCAGCAGGGGTCGGACAACGAACACCGGGGAGCTGTTTTTT. Protein sequence: CASRGRTTNTGELFF.

The chain joins TRBV4-1 to TRBJ2-3; 7 bases fit TRBD2. Looked up from germline, CDR1 is MGHRA and CDR2 is YSYEKL. With V trimmed by 3 bases and J by 2 bases, 2 bases remained unmatched. CDR3 length: 14 amino acids. The CDR3 sequence is CASSHGTNTDTQYF. The CDR3 DNA reads as TGCGCCAGCAGCCATGGGACTAACACAGATACGCAGTATTTT.

For this clone: The junction shows a germline mismatch at one end, possibly a read error. V is TRBV7-7 and J is TRBJ2-1; 11 bases align to TRBD2. The CDR3 runs to 15 residues. From germline, CDR1 is SSHAT and CDR2 FNYEAQ (reference sequence). The CDR3 sequence: CASSPLAGENNEQFF. In DNA, the CDR3 is TGTGCTAGCAGCCCACTAGCGGGGGAGAACAATGAGCAGTTCTTC.